Presented here are 8 T cell receptor beta chains from one specimen sequenced in a study of read filtering for tumor transcriptome and immune sequencing. Molecular barcoded adaptors covering alpha/delta and beta/gamma chains were used on roughly 400 ng RNA. Via MiXCR, TCRdb re-called the reads, giving one row per CDR3 protein. In the table there are about 39,000 distinct CDR3 sequences, roughly an eighth of which are singletons. Source material: a population of CD138-negative cells sorted from bone marrow. Receptors originate from a donor aged 40 or over with multiple myeloma.

This clonotype was observed many times. The genes are TRBV5-1 and TRBJ2-5; no clear D. The CDR3 sequence is 13 residues long. The V and J ends lost 4 bases and 5 bases respectively, with 12 bases between them. CDR1 and CDR2 from the germline V gene are SGHRS and YFSETQ. This CDR3 is CASSTATRETQYF. CDR3 sequence (DNA): TGCGCCAGCAGCACGGCCACGCGGGAGACCCAGTACTTC.

This clonotype was recorded at least ten times. The chain combines TRBV6-1 with TRBJ2-1; 8 nucleotides line up with TRBD1. The CDR3 contains 15 residues. CDR1 and CDR2 (germline): MNHNS, SASEGT. V dropped 8 bases and J dropped 4; count of bases not matched to a gene: 10. CDR3 loop: CASRLGQGSYNEQFF. The CDR3, as DNA: TGTGCCAGCCGTCTTGGACAGGGAAGTTACAATGAGCAGTTCTTC.

This clonotype was seen ten or more times. The CDR3 DNA reads TGCAGCGTTCTAGCGGAGGCATACGAGCAGTACTTC. It specifies CSVLAEAYEQYF. The chain joins TRBV29-1 to TRBJ2-7; 7 bases are a match to TRBD2. Germline lookup yields CDR1 SQVTM and CDR2 ANQGSEA. V was pared by 5 bases and J by 4 bases, with 5 bases of the junction left unmatched. CDR3 size: 12 residues.

The chain combines TRBV12-5 with TRBJ2-2, with no clear D. This CDR3 contains 11 residues. Trimming shortened V by 9 bases and J by 3 bases, and 5 bases separated the two germline ends. The V gene's germline CDR1 is LGHNT and CDR2 FRNRAP. In DNA form, the CDR3 reads TGTGCTAGCAAGTACACCGGGGAGCTGTTTTTT. This sequence encodes CASKYTGELFF.

There are many counts of this clonotype. The J gene is TRBJ2-1, the V gene TRBV29-1; TRBD2 matches at 8 bases. There are 16 residues in the CDR3. V lost 4 bases and J lost 0; bases outside the gene matches: 8. The V gene's germline CDR1 is SQVTM and CDR2 ANQGSEA. CDR3 amino acids: CSVVNSGVNSYNEQFF. Written as DNA, the CDR3 is TGCAGCGTTGTTAATAGCGGGGTCAACTCCTACAATGAGCAGTTCTTC.

This chain connects TRBV4-2 to TRBJ1-3; a possible D gene is TRBD1 (6 bases). The CDR3 extends over 16 amino acids. V was trimmed by 4 bases and J by 0 bases, leaving 13 bases between them. Germline CDR1 and CDR2: LGHNA and YNFKEQ. Here the CDR3 reads CASSRGGGSSGNTIYF. CDR3 DNA: TGTGCCAGCAGCCGAGGGGGGGGCTCCTCTGGAAACACCATATATTTT.

Details on this clonotype: A much bigger clone sits one base away, suggesting this may be a read error. The genes are TRBV12-3 or TRBV12-4 and TRBJ2-3; D ambiguous. CDR3 size: 13 residues. DNA for the CDR3: TGTGCCGGCAGTTCTCTTAGGTCAGATACGCAGTATTTT. This translates into CAGSSLRSDTQYF.

The rearrangement links TRBV4-1 to TRBJ2-5; D is unresolved. Trimming removed 0 bases at V and 9 bases at J, with 8 bases between. This CDR3 region has 12 residues. The V gene's germline CDR1 is MGHRA and CDR2 YSYEKL. The CDR3 sequence is CASSQDNGPQYF. DNA of the CDR3: TGCGCCAGCAGCCAAGATAACGGGCCCCAGTACTTC.